This entry concerns a single T cell receptor (beta chain). These data come from a study of beta chain features in type 1 diabetes. V shed 2 bases, J shed 9 bases, and the junction held 8 bases outside the gene matches. Germline assignment: CDR1 MGHDK and CDR2 SYGVNS. The CDR3 covers 16 residues. Expressed TCRB transcripts got sequenced, as all isolated RNA was reverse transcribed. The protocol was immunoSEQ multiplex PCR, while the TCRdb copy is restricted to in-frame clones and leaves out a portion. The data show roughly 450,000 clones, over 11% seen once. The V and J genes are TRBV25-1 and TRBJ2-1, with 12 nucleotides matching TRBD2. Sequencing was performed on naive CD4+ T cells from blood. This clonotype originated in a young man in good health. This CDR3 reads CASSETLAGGRGEQFF. The CDR3 nucleotides read TGTGCCAGCAGTGAAACCCTAGCGGGAGGGCGGGGTGAGCAGTTCTTC.